Listed below are T cell receptor beta chains from one sample, sequenced in a study of blood T cell repertoires in COVID-19. TCRdb's table, derived via immunoSEQ multiplex PCR, lists solely in-frame clones and lacks some. The profile covers about 260,000 clones, with approximately 80% appearing a single time and 1.9% taken by the ten largest. Sequencing input: peripheral blood. Receptors originate from an elderly woman with acute or convalescent COVID-19. Each CDR3 is given with its conserved first and last residue. The D gene is left open where the match is weak. Clone sizes are given selectively: once, few, many, or a class where the clone is expanded.

>14|TRBV5-6|-|TRBD1|TRBJ1-2
CASSLLRTGFGYTF
TGTGCCAGCAGCTTGTTGCGGACAGGGTTTGGCTACACCTTC
>14|TRBV19|-|TRBD1|TRBJ1-5
CASSMGQLNQPQHF
TGTGCCAGTAGTATGGGACAGCTCAATCAGCCCCAGCATTTT
>13|TRBV28|-|-|TRBJ2-5
CASSPRVQETQYF
TGTGCCAGCAGTCCAAGAGTCCAAGAGACCCAGTACTTC
>16|TRBV4-3|-|TRBD2|TRBJ2-5
CASSQDIGGGGETQYF
TGCGCCAGCAGCCAAGATATCGGGGGGGGCGGAGAGACCCAGTACTTC
>15|TRBV2|-|-|TRBJ1-4
CASNQERGLNEKLFF
TGTGCCAGCAACCAAGAACGAGGATTAAATGAAAAACTGTTTTTT
>15|TRBV6-5|-|TRBD1|TRBJ1-5
CASRLDRGSNQPQHF
TGTGCCAGCAGACTGGACAGGGGTAGCAATCAGCCCCAGCATTTT
>16|TRBV27|-|-|TRBJ2-2
CASFGLGRVNTGELFF
TGTGCCAGCTTTGGGTTAGGCAGGGTAAACACCGGGGAGCTGTTTTTT
>13|TRBV10-2|-|TRBD1|TRBJ1-6
CASTRDRPSPLHF
TGCGCCAGCACTAGGGACAGGCCGTCACCCCTCCACTTT
>13|TRBV6-2/TRBV6-3|-|-|TRBJ1-2
CASSYPRNYGYTF
TGTGCCAGCAGTTACCCGAGAAACTATGGCTACACCTTC
>15|TRBV7-2|-|TRBD2|TRBJ2-3
CASSLGLAGADTQYF
TGTGCCAGCAGCTTAGGACTAGCGGGAGCAGATACGCAGTATTTT
>14|TRBV3-1/TRBV3-2|-|-|TRBJ2-7
CASSQSSGSYEQYF
TGTGCCAGCAGCCAATCTTCGGGGTCCTACGAGCAGTACTTC
>14|TRBV7-2|-|TRBD1|TRBJ2-5
CASSTNRGRETQYF
TGTGCCAGCAGCACCAACAGGGGGCGAGAGACCCAGTACTTC
>12|TRBV29-1|-|-|TRBJ1-1
CSVELTSIAAFF
TGCAGCGTTGAATTAACCAGTATCGCAGCTTTCTTT
>15|TRBV5-1|few|TRBD1|TRBJ1-4
CASSLTTGTNEKLFF
TGCGCCAGCAGCTTAACGACAGGGACGAATGAAAAACTGTTTTTT
>15|TRBV27|-|TRBD1|TRBJ1-1
CASSLIDRVGTEAFF
TGTGCCAGCAGTTTAATTGACAGGGTGGGGACTGAAGCTTTCTTT
>14|TRBV9|-|-|TRBJ2-3
CASSVEVSADTQYF
TGTGCCAGCAGCGTAGAAGTTAGCGCAGATACGCAGTATTTT
>14|TRBV9|-|-|TRBJ2-5
CASSVELGRETQYF
TGTGCCAGCAGCGTAGAGCTAGGGAGGGAGACCCAGTACTTC
>13|TRBV7-3|once|-|TRBJ2-1
CASSLIEYNEQFF
TGTGCCAGCAGCTTAATTGAGTACAATGAGCAGTTCTTC
>13|TRBV9|-|-|TRBJ2-1
CASSVRGNNEQFF
TGTGCCAGCAGCGTAAGGGGTAACAATGAGCAGTTCTTC
>18|TRBV4-1|-|TRBD1|TRBJ1-6
CASSQATGGDSYNSPLHF
TGCGCCAGCAGCCAAGCGACAGGGGGCGACTCCTATAATTCACCCCTCCACTTT
>15|TRBV30|-|TRBD1|TRBJ2-4
CAWSRNRGPKNIQYF
TGTGCCTGGAGTCGAAACAGGGGGCCGAAAAACATTCAGTACTTC
>13|TRBV19|-|-|TRBJ2-2
CASSIIRAGELFF
TGTGCCAGTAGTATTATCAGGGCCGGGGAGCTGTTTTTT
>13|TRBV6-6|-|-|TRBJ1-1
CAIGWRGGTEAFF
TGTGCCATAGGTTGGAGGGGGGGCACTGAAGCTTTCTTT
>15|TRBV27|-|-|TRBJ1-1
CASSLSARANTEAFF
TGTGCCAGCAGTTTATCGGCCAGGGCGAACACTGAAGCTTTCTTT
>15|TRBV7-2|-|-|TRBJ2-1
CASKKVGGSYNEQFF
TGTGCCAGCAAAAAAGTAGGGGGCTCCTACAATGAGCAGTTCTTC
>15|TRBV5-6|-|-|TRBJ2-7
CASSPSTGSGYEQYF
TGTGCCAGCAGCCCGTCAACAGGGTCTGGCTACGAGCAGTACTTC
>15|TRBV4-1|-|-|TRBJ1-5
CASSQEGGSNQPQHF
TGCGCCAGCAGCCAAGAGGGCGGGAGCAATCAGCCCCAGCATTTT
>14|TRBV6-5|-|-|TRBJ1-1
CASSYTAGNTEAFF
TGTGCCAGCAGTTACACCGCGGGGAACACTGAAGCTTTCTTT
>16|TRBV4-2|-|TRBD1|TRBJ1-1
CASSQGRDRQNTEAFF
TGTGCCAGCAGCCAGGGGAGGGACAGGCAGAACACTGAAGCTTTCTTT
>15|TRBV15|-|TRBD1|TRBJ1-4
CATSKGAHTNEKLFF
TGTGCCACCAGCAAGGGGGCGCACACTAATGAAAAACTGTTTTTT
>20|TRBV4-1|-|TRBD2|TRBJ2-1
CASSQAGLAGGGSIYDEQFF
TGCGCCAGCAGCCAAGCCGGACTAGCGGGAGGGGGCTCAATTTACGATGAGCAGTTCTTC
>13|TRBV29-1|-|-|TRBJ2-1
CNVAHLNYNEQFF
TGCAACGTTGCGCACTTAAATTACAATGAGCAGTTCTTC
>16|TRBV9|-|TRBD2|TRBJ2-1
CASSVAGSGAYNEQFF
TGTGCCAGCAGCGTAGCAGGTAGCGGGGCCTACAATGAGCAGTTCTTC